The next 4 T cell receptor beta chains were all read from a single sample in a study of blood T cell repertoires in COVID-19. Assay used: immunoSEQ multiplex PCR; TCRdb lists only in-frame clones, some missing. The sample shows roughly 100,000 clones, 80% to 90% of them seen only once. The source material was peripheral blood. The receptors derive from a man between 35 and 55 years old with active or convalescent COVID-19.

This chain uses TRBV6-4 with TRBJ1-1; 8 bases are a match to TRBD1. The CDR3 consists of 13 residues. V trimming: 6 bases; J trimming: 7 bases; junction bases outside the gene matches: 7. In germline, CDR1 is MRHNA, CDR2 SNTAGT. The CDR3 DNA reads as TGTGCCAGCAGCCCCGACAGGGGTGATGAAGCTTTCTTT. Translated: CASSPDRGDEAFF.

This chain links TRBV28 with TRBJ1-2, with TRBD1 matching over 7 bases. Germline CDR1 reads MDHEN; CDR2 reads SYDVKM. V trimming: 10 bases; J trimming: 5 bases; junction bases outside the gene matches: 10. The CDR3 totals 13 residues. The chain's CDR3 is CATRPGGSYGYTF. The CDR3 DNA is TGTGCCACTCGTCCAGGGGGTTCTTATGGCTACACCTTC.

This clone has only a few counts. V gene TRBV6-5 combines with J gene TRBJ1-1, with 8 bases lining up with TRBD1. J gave up 4 bases and V 3 bases, and 4 bases lay outside the gene matches. The germline V gene has CDR1 MNHEY and CDR2 SVGAGI. The CDR3 spans 14 residues. In nucleotides, the CDR3 is TGTGCCAGCAGTTATATTCAGGGGGCCACTGAAGCTTTCTTT. Amino acids: CASSYIQGATEAFF.

The V call is TRBV10-1, the J call TRBJ2-1; possibly TRBD2 for D (6 bases). Germline values: CDR1 WNHNN, CDR2 SYGVQD (reference sequence). With 3 bases removed from V and 1 base from J, the gap between germline ends came to 7 bases. CDR3 length: 14 amino acids. The CDR3 DNA is TGCGCCAGCAGTGACGGGGGTTCCTACAATGAGCAGTTCTTC. Translation: CASSDGGSYNEQFF.